These 7 T cell receptor beta chains were sequenced from one sample in a study of control samples from healthy donors and cancer patients. Assay used: immunoSEQ multiplex PCR; TCRdb lists only in-frame clones, some missing. The sample yields about 140,000 clones, 92% seen once. Sequenced input: blood. Receptor source: a man aged 25-45 years in good health.

The V call is TRBV29-1, the J call TRBJ2-7, with D possibly matching TRBD2 (6 bases). The CDR3 is made up of 12 amino acids. V lost 6 bases and J 3 bases, leaving 12 bases between the germline ends. Germline-derived CDR1 and CDR2 are SQVTM and ANQGSEA. CDR3 protein: CSVVGSFYEQYF. The CDR3 DNA sequence: TGCAGCGTAGTCGGGAGTTTCTACGAGCAGTACTTC.

The chain joins TRBV4-1 to TRBJ2-1; TRBD1 aligns across 7 bases. The CDR3 contains 16 residues. Germline assignment: CDR1 MGHRA and CDR2 YSYEKL. The J segment lost 3 bases and the V segment lost 1 base, leaving 6 bases of the junction unmatched. The CDR3 DNA follows: TGCGCCAGCAGCCAAGGTAACAGGGGTAGCTACAATGAGCAGTTCTTC. It yields the protein CASSQGNRGSYNEQFF.

The sample holds a few counts of this clone. The CDR3 region is CAIKQREVGEQFF. The CDR3 DNA follows: TGTGCCATCAAGCAGCGGGAGGTGGGTGAGCAGTTCTTC. This chain joins TRBV10-3 and TRBJ2-1; 9 bases line up with TRBD2. Per germline, CDR1 ENHRY and CDR2 SYGVKD. The CDR3 runs to 13 residues. Losses at the gene ends were 7 bases for V and 9 bases for J; bases not matched to a gene: 7.

The chain links TRBV7-3 to TRBJ2-1; D is uncertain. Trimming pared 2 bases from V and 0 bases from J, leaving 11 bases between. The CDR3 loop spans 16 amino acids. CDR1 is SGHTA, CDR2 FQGTGA, per germline. The CDR3 DNA sequence: TGTGCCAGCAGCTTAGAAGGATTTGGCTCCTACAATGAGCAGTTCTTC. It specifies CASSLEGFGSYNEQFF.

The chain employs TRBV5-6 and TRBJ2-1; no reliable D call. V was cut by 7 bases and J by 6 bases, with 8 bases left in between. The CDR3 is 11 amino acids. Germline lookup yields CDR1 SGHDT and CDR2 YYEEEE. The CDR3 DNA sequence: TGTGCCAGCTCTCTGACCAATGAGCAGTTCTTC. Protein: CASSLTNEQFF.

The rearrangement uses TRBV5-1 and TRBJ2-7, with TRBD2 as a possible D gene (6 bases). Trimming removed 4 bases from V and 6 bases from J, with 14 bases in between. CDR3 length equals 13 residues. CDR1 and CDR2 from the germline V gene are SGHRS and YFSETQ. DNA for the CDR3: TGCGCCAGCAGCCCGCGGGATTCCGGCGAGCAGTACTTC. Its protein is CASSPRDSGEQYF.

The chain has TRBV11-2 and TRBJ1-3; D uncertain. V shed 5 bases and J shed 0 bases, with 17 bases lying between them. Germline loops: CDR1 SGHAT, CDR2 FQNNGV. This CDR3 spans 17 amino acids. The CDR3 loop reads CASSPIGLGDSGNTIYF. Here the CDR3 DNA reads TGTGCCAGCAGCCCCATAGGCCTGGGCGACTCTGGAAACACCATATATTTT.